The clone carrying this T cell receptor beta chain has a count of ten or more. Antigen: not known. Each CDR3 protein gets one entry after TCRdb re-called the 5' RACE reads with MiXCR. Of thousands of distinct CDR3 sequences in the sample, over 2.5% are singletons; the top ten hold 12% to 15%. The sample comes from a study of spatial heterogeneity in lung cancer. The overall study: Beta-chain sequences were consistently detected more often than alpha-chain sequences. Raw reads showed each unique TCR and UMI combination turning up more than ten times on average.

The time point is: sample taken at primary tumor resection. Samples came from about 72 TRACERx patients with untreated early-stage lung cancer. General study results and limits: Tumoral mutation counts were tracked by counts of expanded intratumoral alpha and beta TCRs. Ubiquitous and regional expanded TCR counts tracked ubiquitous and regional nonsynonymous mutations, respectively.

V lost 4 bases and J 0 bases, leaving 9 bases between the germline ends. CDR1 and CDR2 from the germline V gene are DFQATT and SNEGSKA (reference sequence). The CDR3 is 14 amino acids. The chain has TRBV20-1 and TRBJ2-2; D remains unclear. This TCR was recovered from a male donor with early-stage non-small cell lung cancer. The specimen was lung tumor tissue, collected at surgery. The CDR3 bases are TGCAGTGCTAACCCCCAGTCGAACACCGGGGAGCTGTTTTTT. This encodes CSANPQSNTGELFF.